This T cell receptor (beta chain) was obtained from a study of shared clonotypes between healthy human individuals. Donors were Caucasian adults residing in Nashville, Tennessee, USA. Both subsets, CD45RA+ naive and CD45RA-negative memory, were split from the CD4+ cells. An approximately 220 ng quantity of DNA, 30,000 to 35,000 T cell genomes, went into the sorted-subset replicate PCRs. Here immunoSEQ multiplex PCR was the method, and the copy in TCRdb shows in-frame clones only, minus some. The sample carries roughly 2.6 million clones, more than 90% recorded once. CDR1 is LNHDA and CDR2 is SQIVND in the germline V gene (reference sequence). The CDR3 contains 12 residues.

The specimen was naive CD4+ T cells sorted from blood. Subset specified: CD45RA+ positively selected. V usage is TRBV19 and J usage is TRBJ1-2; D gene ambiguous. The receptor was isolated from a man younger than 30 in good health. This CDR3 reads CASSDPTYGYTF. The CDR3 DNA is TGTGCGAGTTCAGACCCGACCTATGGCTACACCTTC.